This is a list of T cell receptor beta chains from one sample in a study of early T cells in non-severe SARS-CoV-2 infection. TCRdb itself ran the 5' RACE reads through MiXCR, one entry per CDR3 protein. The sample carries more than 75,000 distinct CDR3 sequences, less than 15% recorded once. The sequenced sample was whole blood. The receptors were gathered from an adult who was a healthcare worker with PCR-confirmed SARS-CoV-2 infection or an uninfected control (not recorded which). Each CDR3 is given with its conserved first and last residue. The order of the fields is J gene, D gene, V gene, clone size, CDR3 DNA, CDR3 protein. The D gene is left open where the match is weak. Some rows mark clone size as missing; the rest say once, few, many or name a class of expanded clone.

j_call: TRBJ2-7; d_call: NA; v_call: TRBV3-1; clone_size: NA; cdr3_nt: TGTGCCAGCAGTCAACCGGACAGTCACCGCTACGAGCAGTACTTC; cdr3_aa: CASSQPDSHRYEQYF
j_call: TRBJ1-5; d_call: NA; v_call: TRBV5-6; clone_size: NA; cdr3_nt: TGTGCCAGCCACCTATACAGGGCGAGCAATCAGCCCCAGCATTTT; cdr3_aa: CASHLYRASNQPQHF
j_call: TRBJ2-5; d_call: TRBD2; v_call: TRBV4-1; clone_size: many; cdr3_nt: TGCGCCAGCAGCCAAGATCGGGGGACTAGCCTCCAAGAGACCCAGTACTTC; cdr3_aa: CASSQDRGTSLQETQYF
j_call: TRBJ1-2; d_call: TRBD1; v_call: TRBV7-3; clone_size: NA; cdr3_nt: TGTGCCAGCAGCTTAGACAGGGCGGTTGGCTACACCTTC; cdr3_aa: CASSLDRAVGYTF
j_call: TRBJ1-1; d_call: NA; v_call: TRBV11-2; clone_size: NA; cdr3_nt: TGTGCCAGCAGTATAGGCAGCTATGATGAAGCTTTCTTT; cdr3_aa: CASSIGSYDEAFF
j_call: TRBJ1-2; d_call: NA; v_call: TRBV6-5; clone_size: many; cdr3_nt: TGTGCCAGCAGATCTAGGGGGGACTATGGCTACACCTTC; cdr3_aa: CASRSRGDYGYTF
j_call: TRBJ2-7; d_call: NA; v_call: TRBV10-2; clone_size: many; cdr3_nt: TGCGCCAGCAGTGACCCTCATGGAGGTCACTACGAGCAGTACTTC; cdr3_aa: CASSDPHGGHYEQYF
j_call: TRBJ1-1; d_call: NA; v_call: TRBV4-1; clone_size: few; cdr3_nt: TGCGCCAGCAGGGATATGGGGGGGCGAAGAAACACTGAAGCTTTCTTT; cdr3_aa: CASRDMGGRRNTEAFF
j_call: TRBJ2-1; d_call: TRBD2; v_call: TRBV15; clone_size: few; cdr3_nt: TGTGCCACCAGCAGAGATGTTACTAGCGGGAGAGCTGAGCAGTTCTTC; cdr3_aa: CATSRDVTSGRAEQFF
j_call: TRBJ1-3; d_call: NA; v_call: TRBV11-2; clone_size: NA; cdr3_nt: TGTGCCAGCAGCTTGTCCCGTGGCACCATATATTTT; cdr3_aa: CASSLSRGTIYF
j_call: TRBJ1-1; d_call: NA; v_call: TRBV27; clone_size: many; cdr3_nt: TGTGCCAGCAGTTCCGGGGTTCAGAGGACTGAAGCTTTCTTT; cdr3_aa: CASSSGVQRTEAFF
j_call: TRBJ1-5; d_call: TRBD1; v_call: TRBV12-3/TRBV12-4; clone_size: NA; cdr3_nt: TGTGCCAGCAGTTCTACAGGGGAGAATCAGCCCCAGCATTTT; cdr3_aa: CASSSTGENQPQHF
j_call: TRBJ1-1; d_call: NA; v_call: TRBV28; clone_size: many; cdr3_nt: TGTGCCAGCAGGTGGGGTGCCGCTTATGAAGCTTTCTTT; cdr3_aa: CASRWGAAYEAFF
j_call: TRBJ2-7; d_call: TRBD1; v_call: TRBV5-1; clone_size: NA; cdr3_nt: TGCGCCAGCAGCTGGGGGACAGGGATCCCAACCTACGAGCAGTACTTC; cdr3_aa: CASSWGTGIPTYEQYF
j_call: TRBJ1-2; d_call: TRBD1; v_call: TRBV6-1; clone_size: NA; cdr3_nt: TGTGCCAGCAGGATCCCAGGGGGCCTTGGCTACACCTTC; cdr3_aa: CASRIPGGLGYTF
j_call: TRBJ1-4; d_call: NA; v_call: TRBV7-2; clone_size: NA; cdr3_nt: TGTGCCAGCAGAGGCACCCCGAATGAAAAACTGTTTTTT; cdr3_aa: CASRGTPNEKLFF
j_call: TRBJ2-5; d_call: TRBD2; v_call: TRBV20-1; clone_size: NA; cdr3_nt: TGCAGTGCTTTCCCTAGCGGGAGGAAAGAGACCCAGTACTTC; cdr3_aa: CSAFPSGRKETQYF
j_call: TRBJ2-1; d_call: TRBD1; v_call: TRBV3-1; clone_size: NA; cdr3_nt: TGTGCCAGCAGCCGCCGGACAGGGCCTCTGGGTGAGCAGTTCTTC; cdr3_aa: CASSRRTGPLGEQFF
j_call: TRBJ2-1; d_call: NA; v_call: TRBV6-1; clone_size: many; cdr3_nt: TGTGCCAGCAGTGATGACGGGGCTTACAATGAGCAGTTCTTC; cdr3_aa: CASSDDGAYNEQFF
j_call: TRBJ2-2; d_call: TRBD2; v_call: TRBV12-3/TRBV12-4; clone_size: few; cdr3_nt: TGTGCCAGCAGTCTGGGACTAGGCGCCGGGGAGCTGTTTTTT; cdr3_aa: CASSLGLGAGELFF
j_call: TRBJ2-1; d_call: NA; v_call: TRBV12-3/TRBV12-4; clone_size: many; cdr3_nt: TGTGCCAGCACTCTGGACGGGCCGGGCAATGAGCAGTTCTTC; cdr3_aa: CASTLDGPGNEQFF
j_call: TRBJ1-1; d_call: NA; v_call: TRBV29-1; clone_size: NA; cdr3_nt: TGCAGCGTGGCAGCCGTCAAGGCCACTGAAGCTTTCTTT; cdr3_aa: CSVAAVKATEAFF
j_call: TRBJ1-1; d_call: NA; v_call: TRBV28; clone_size: many; cdr3_nt: TGTGCCAGCAGTTTATACCCTAGCCGTGGTGGCCAGTTAAACACTGAAGCTTTCTTT; cdr3_aa: CASSLYPSRGGQLNTEAFF
j_call: TRBJ1-1; d_call: NA; v_call: TRBV20-1; clone_size: many; cdr3_nt: TGCAGTGCTCCCCCCCGCGGGCGGGATGAGGGTGAAGCTTTCTTT; cdr3_aa: CSAPPRGRDEGEAFF
j_call: TRBJ2-3; d_call: TRBD1; v_call: TRBV4-1; clone_size: NA; cdr3_nt: TGCGCCAGCACGGACAGGGGTAGCACAGATACGCAGTATTTT; cdr3_aa: CASTDRGSTDTQYF
j_call: TRBJ2-2; d_call: NA; v_call: TRBV25-1; clone_size: few; cdr3_nt: TGTGCCAGCAGTGAATATCTGATAGGGGGGAACACCGGGGAGCTGTTTTTT; cdr3_aa: CASSEYLIGGNTGELFF
j_call: TRBJ2-5; d_call: NA; v_call: TRBV6-5; clone_size: many; cdr3_nt: TGTGCCAGCAGTCCCCCTTGGGGGCAAGAGACCCAGTACTTC; cdr3_aa: CASSPPWGQETQYF
j_call: TRBJ2-7; d_call: TRBD1; v_call: TRBV4-2; clone_size: many; cdr3_nt: TGTGCCAGCAGCCCTAGACAGGGGGCAGGCGAGCAGTACTTC; cdr3_aa: CASSPRQGAGEQYF
j_call: TRBJ1-2; d_call: TRBD1; v_call: TRBV29-1; clone_size: NA; cdr3_nt: TGCAGCGTTGAAAACCGGACAGGGAATGGCTACACCTTC; cdr3_aa: CSVENRTGNGYTF
j_call: TRBJ1-3; d_call: NA; v_call: TRBV5-1; clone_size: many; cdr3_nt: TGCGCCAGCAGCTTGGGACAGAGCTCTGGAAACACCATATATTTT; cdr3_aa: CASSLGQSSGNTIYF
j_call: TRBJ2-3; d_call: NA; v_call: TRBV7-2; clone_size: many; cdr3_nt: TGTGCCAGCAGCTTAATGGGGGCCAGCACAGATACGCAGTATTTT; cdr3_aa: CASSLMGASTDTQYF
j_call: TRBJ2-1; d_call: NA; v_call: TRBV7-6; clone_size: NA; cdr3_nt: TGTGCCAGCACGACTAGTGCGTCCTACAATGAGCAGTTCTTC; cdr3_aa: CASTTSASYNEQFF
j_call: TRBJ2-3; d_call: NA; v_call: TRBV12-3/TRBV12-4; clone_size: few; cdr3_nt: TGTGCCAGCACGATTGATCTAACGGGAGATACGCAGTATTTT; cdr3_aa: CASTIDLTGDTQYF
j_call: TRBJ2-3; d_call: TRBD1; v_call: TRBV7-8; clone_size: NA; cdr3_nt: TGTGCCAGCAATCCCCGCCGAACAGGGGACCTAATGGATACGCAGTATTTT; cdr3_aa: CASNPRRTGDLMDTQYF
j_call: TRBJ2-5; d_call: NA; v_call: TRBV5-4; clone_size: few; cdr3_nt: TGTGCCAGCAGCTTAAGGGGAGGAGAAGTCGAGACCCAGTACTTC; cdr3_aa: CASSLRGGEVETQYF
j_call: TRBJ2-3; d_call: NA; v_call: TRBV7-9; clone_size: many; cdr3_nt: TGTGCCAGCAGCTTAGACGGGAGCACAGATACGCAGTATTTT; cdr3_aa: CASSLDGSTDTQYF
j_call: TRBJ1-1; d_call: TRBD1; v_call: TRBV20-1; clone_size: many; cdr3_nt: TGCAGTGCTAGATATGACAGGGCCACTGAAGCTTTCTTT; cdr3_aa: CSARYDRATEAFF
j_call: TRBJ2-1; d_call: NA; v_call: TRBV5-1; clone_size: many; cdr3_nt: TGCGCCAGCAGCTTGGTTGGGGATAATGAGCAGTTCTTC; cdr3_aa: CASSLVGDNEQFF
j_call: TRBJ2-2; d_call: NA; v_call: TRBV5-6; clone_size: few; cdr3_nt: TGTGCCAGCAGCCCCTTTCTTAGGCAGGGGGGCACCGGGGAGCTGTTTTTT; cdr3_aa: CASSPFLRQGGTGELFF
j_call: TRBJ1-2; d_call: TRBD1; v_call: TRBV18; clone_size: many; cdr3_nt: TGTGCCAGCTCACCAGTCCTTGACAGGGGATCTAACTATGGCTACACCTTC; cdr3_aa: CASSPVLDRGSNYGYTF
j_call: TRBJ1-1; d_call: NA; v_call: TRBV12-3/TRBV12-4; clone_size: few; cdr3_nt: TGTGCCAGCAGTCTTAGGAGAGACAGGCACTACCTCGTTGAAGCTTTCTTT; cdr3_aa: CASSLRRDRHYLVEAFF
j_call: TRBJ1-1; d_call: NA; v_call: TRBV14; clone_size: few; cdr3_nt: TGTGCCAGCCTCCCCGGACAGCCGATGAACACTGAAGCTTTCTTT; cdr3_aa: CASLPGQPMNTEAFF
j_call: TRBJ1-6; d_call: NA; v_call: TRBV6-5; clone_size: few; cdr3_nt: TGTGCCAGCAGTTACTCGGGCGGGGTTGCTTCACCCCTCCACTTT; cdr3_aa: CASSYSGGVASPLHF
j_call: TRBJ2-1; d_call: NA; v_call: TRBV20-1; clone_size: few; cdr3_nt: TGCAGTGCTAGCCCCCCGGGACGAACCTACAATGAGCAGTTCTTC; cdr3_aa: CSASPPGRTYNEQFF
j_call: TRBJ2-2; d_call: TRBD1; v_call: TRBV28; clone_size: once; cdr3_nt: TGTGCCAGCAGTCTCGCCGGGACAGGGCGAACCGGGGAGCTGTTTTTT; cdr3_aa: CASSLAGTGRTGELFF
j_call: TRBJ1-5; d_call: NA; v_call: TRBV11-2; clone_size: once; cdr3_nt: TGTGCCAGCAGCTTAGATTGGACAGTTGATCAGCCCCAGCATTTT; cdr3_aa: CASSLDWTVDQPQHF
j_call: TRBJ1-5; d_call: NA; v_call: TRBV2; clone_size: NA; cdr3_nt: TGTGCCAGCCGCATAGCAGCGAGCAATCAGCCCCAGCATTTT; cdr3_aa: CASRIAASNQPQHF
j_call: TRBJ1-2; d_call: NA; v_call: TRBV11-2; clone_size: many; cdr3_nt: TGTGCCAGCAGCCAGCAGACGAACTATGGCTACACCTTC; cdr3_aa: CASSQQTNYGYTF
j_call: TRBJ1-2; d_call: NA; v_call: TRBV19; clone_size: NA; cdr3_nt: TGTGCCACCCTAAAGGATGGACAGTTGAACTATGGCTACACCTTC; cdr3_aa: CATLKDGQLNYGYTF
j_call: TRBJ2-3; d_call: NA; v_call: TRBV28; clone_size: many; cdr3_nt: TGTGCCAGCAGCCCCTCCGATGGAAGGGGAGGAAAATGGAGCACAGATACGCAGTATTTT; cdr3_aa: CASSPSDGRGGKWSTDTQYF
j_call: TRBJ2-1; d_call: TRBD2; v_call: TRBV4-1; clone_size: NA; cdr3_nt: TGCGCCAGCAGCCCTTCCGGGACTAGCCTAAGTAGTGGCAATGAGCAGTTCTTC; cdr3_aa: CASSPSGTSLSSGNEQFF
j_call: TRBJ1-4; d_call: NA; v_call: TRBV18; clone_size: few; cdr3_nt: TGTGCCAGCTCACCATCCGGGCTAGGGGAAAAACTGTTTTTT; cdr3_aa: CASSPSGLGEKLFF
j_call: TRBJ1-1; d_call: TRBD1; v_call: TRBV5-1; clone_size: NA; cdr3_nt: TGCGCCAGCAGCTTTCACCCGGGACAGGGAGCCGAAGCTTTCTTT; cdr3_aa: CASSFHPGQGAEAFF
j_call: TRBJ2-1; d_call: NA; v_call: TRBV12-3/TRBV12-4; clone_size: many; cdr3_nt: TGTGCCAGCAGTTCCCCCGGGGGGCACAATGAGCAGTTCTTC; cdr3_aa: CASSSPGGHNEQFF
j_call: TRBJ2-5; d_call: TRBD2; v_call: TRBV4-1; clone_size: NA; cdr3_nt: TGCGCCAGCAGCCGGACTAGCGGGAAAGAGACCCAGTACTTC; cdr3_aa: CASSRTSGKETQYF
j_call: TRBJ2-1; d_call: TRBD2; v_call: TRBV9; clone_size: NA; cdr3_nt: TGTGCCAGCAGCCAACGACTAGCACCCTACAATGAGCAGTTCTTC; cdr3_aa: CASSQRLAPYNEQFF
j_call: TRBJ2-2; d_call: TRBD2; v_call: TRBV11-2; clone_size: many; cdr3_nt: TGTGCCAGCAGACTAGCGGGAGCCGGGGAGCTGTTTTTT; cdr3_aa: CASRLAGAGELFF
j_call: TRBJ2-2; d_call: NA; v_call: TRBV7-3; clone_size: NA; cdr3_nt: TGTGCCAGCAGCTTAAATCGGGGGGCTGCTATGGAGCTGTTTTTT; cdr3_aa: CASSLNRGAAMELFF